These 7 T cell receptor beta chains were all obtained from the same sample, sequenced in a study of blood T cell repertoires in COVID-19. Assay: immunoSEQ multiplex PCR; the TCRdb copy retains only in-frame clones and omits some. The data show around 300,000 clones, approximately 88% seen once. Input material: PBMCs or T cells enriched from blood (not recorded which). All receptors come from a middle-aged woman who had recovered from COVID-19.

The chain is built from TRBV6-5 and TRBJ2-7; perhaps TRBD1 as D (5 bases). The CDR3 contains 14 residues. CDR1 and CDR2 (germline): MNHEY, SVGAGI. V was trimmed by 3 bases and J by 1 base, leaving 10 bases between them. The CDR3 here is CASSYTAGSYEQYF. The CDR3 DNA sequence: TGTGCCAGCAGTTATACGGCAGGGTCCTACGAGCAGTACTTC.

The chain carries TRBV29-1 and TRBJ2-5, with 7 bases fitting TRBD2. There are 15 residues in the CDR3. Germline CDR1 reads SQVTM; CDR2 reads ANQGSEA. V dropped 4 bases and J dropped 4; count of bases not matched to a gene: 12. The CDR3 DNA follows: TGCAGCGTTGGAAGGGTGGGAGGGGAAAGAGAGACCCAGTACTTC. It is translated as CSVGRVGGERETQYF.

The V gene is TRBV30, the J gene TRBJ1-3, with 7 bases matching TRBD1. Losses at the gene ends were 8 bases for V and 6 bases for J; bases not matched to a gene: 19. This CDR3 spans 16 amino acids. CDR1 and CDR2 (germline): GTSNPN, SVGIG (reference sequence). CDR3 sequence (DNA): TGTGCCGGGGACAGAGTTAACCCGAAAACACCAAACACCATATATTTT. This gives the protein CAGDRVNPKTPNTIYF.

The chain uses TRBV30 and TRBJ1-1, with D possibly matching TRBD1 (5 bases). V dropped 6 bases and J dropped 7 bases, with 21 bases sitting between them. This CDR3 has 14 amino acids. The germline V gene encodes CDR1 GTSNPN and CDR2 SVGIG (reference sequence). The CDR3 sequence: CACLRRQRLFEAFF. The CDR3 DNA is TGTGCCTGCCTTAGGAGACAGAGACTCTTTGAAGCTTTCTTT.

The chain combines TRBV18 with TRBJ1-1, with D possibly being TRBD1 (6 bases). V lost 6 bases and J 3 bases, leaving 17 bases between the germline ends. Germline loops: CDR1 KGHSH, CDR2 LQKENI. The CDR3 is 15 residues long. The CDR3 loop is CASSADSSGHTEAFF. The CDR3 DNA is TGTGCCAGCTCCGCGGACAGCTCAGGCCACACTGAAGCTTTCTTT.

This clone was counted once. The chain uses TRBV7-9 and TRBJ2-7; TRBD2 is a possible D gene (6 bases). The end of the DNA aligns better with TRBJ2-1, so the J call may be wrong. The CDR3 consists of 15 residues. Looked up from germline, CDR1 is SEHNR and CDR2 is FQNEAQ (reference sequence). The CDR3 protein is CASSLWSGALNEQFF. In nucleotides, the CDR3 is TGTGCCAGCAGCTTATGGTCGGGAGCGCTCAATGAGCAGTTCTTC.

This clone has a handful of counts. V gene TRBV7-6 combines with J gene TRBJ1-1, with 8 nucleotides matching TRBD1. The CDR3 has 16 amino acids. Germline lookup yields CDR1 SGHVS and CDR2 FNYEAQ. With V trimmed by 0 bases and J by 5 bases, 8 bases remained unmatched. CDR3 in DNA: TGTGCCAGCAGCTTAGCGGGGGGGACAGGAGGGACTGAAGCTTTCTTT. Residues: CASSLAGGTGGTEAFF.